One sample yielded the 23 T cell receptor beta chains listed below, sequenced in a study of OX40 agonist ivuxolimab in advanced cancers. Generated by immunoSEQ multiplex PCR, the TCRdb table keeps only in-frame clones and is missing some. Of about 82,000 clones in the sample, about 85% were seen once. Sequencing used CD4+ or CD8+ T cells sorted from blood, obtained in a trial of the OX40 agonist ivuxolimab. These receptor sequences come from an adult with an advanced solid tumor such as melanoma, head and neck, liver or kidney cancer.

CDR3 DNA sequence: TGTGCCAGTAGTGTCCTCCCGGGACAGGGGGCCGGGGAGCTGTTTTTT. Translated: CASSVLPGQGAGELFF. The chain links TRBV19 to TRBJ2-2; TRBD1 aligns across 11 bases. Per the germline V gene, CDR1 is LNHDA and CDR2 is SQIVND (reference sequence). The V gene end was trimmed by 5 bases and the J gene end by 6 bases; junction bases not matched to a gene: 8. This CDR3 has 16 amino acids.

V is TRBV19 and J is TRBJ1-1; 7 bases fit TRBD1. The V and J ends lost 5 bases and 0 bases, in that order; junction bases with no gene match: 3. The V gene's germline CDR1 is LNHDA and CDR2 SQIVND (reference sequence). CDR3 size: 14 residues. The CDR3 reads CASSLDRLNTEAFF. CDR3 nucleotides: TGTGCCAGTAGTCTGGACAGGCTGAACACTGAAGCTTTCTTT.

The chain recombines TRBV19 with TRBJ2-7; 10 bases fit TRBD1. The trim removed 4 bases at V and 5 bases at J, leaving 8 bases unmatched. The length of the CDR3 is 15 residues. Germline loops: CDR1 LNHDA, CDR2 SQIVND (reference sequence). The CDR3 spells CASSTPGTGAHEQYF. The CDR3 nucleotides are TGTGCCAGTAGTACTCCCGGGACAGGGGCCCACGAGCAGTACTTC.

The chain has TRBV6-5 and TRBJ2-2; D is ambiguous. There are 15 residues in the CDR3. The germline gives CDR1 MNHEY, CDR2 SVGAGI. Trimming stripped 0 bases from V and 6 bases from J, with 11 bases between. Here the CDR3 DNA reads TGTGCCAGCAGTTACTCAGCCTACATGTCCGGGGAGCTGTTTTTT. Amino acids: CASSYSAYMSGELFF.

Only one count was recorded for this clone. This chain connects TRBV5-1 to TRBJ2-1; D is undetermined. This CDR3 is built from 14 residues. Germline V gives CDR1 SGHRS, CDR2 YFSETQ. V gave up 0 bases and J gave up 0 bases, with 4 bases separating them. CDR3 protein: CASSLESSYNEQFF. CDR3 sequence (DNA): TGCGCCAGCAGCTTGGAGAGCTCCTACAATGAGCAGTTCTTC.

In its sample, this clone was seen once. The chain links TRBV9 to TRBJ1-4, with 7 bases aligning to TRBD1. V lost 4 bases, J lost 1 base, and 10 bases stayed unmatched. The CDR3 runs to 17 residues. Germline assignment: CDR1 SGDLS and CDR2 YYNGEE. The CDR3 loop reads CASSQGGTGVTNEKLFF. As DNA, the CDR3 is TGTGCCAGCAGCCAGGGGGGAACAGGGGTAACTAATGAAAAACTGTTTTTT.

The chain combines TRBV19 with TRBJ1-1, with D uncertain. This CDR3 is 14 amino acids long. Germline CDR1 is LNHDA and CDR2 is SQIVND (reference sequence). V lost 6 bases and J lost 4, with 15 bases in between. CDR3 nucleotides: TGTGCCAGTAGGAGGGAGCGGGTATCCACTGAAGCTTTCTTT. Translating gives CASRRERVSTEAFF.

The J gene is TRBJ2-3, the V gene TRBV19; D is unresolved. From germline, CDR1 is LNHDA and CDR2 SQIVND (reference sequence). The V and J ends lost 0 bases and 0 bases respectively, with 16 bases between them. The length of the CDR3 is 18 residues. This chain's CDR3 is CASSIDLGISASTDTQYF. CDR3 in DNA: TGTGCCAGTAGTATAGACTTGGGGATAAGTGCTAGCACAGATACGCAGTATTTT.

The rearrangement uses TRBV15 and TRBJ2-7, with D perhaps matching TRBD1 or TRBD2 (5 bases each). Trimming removed 8 bases from V and 5 bases from J, with 16 bases in between. The CDR3 has 13 residues. Germline V CDR1 and CDR2: LNHNV, YYDKDF (reference sequence). This CDR3 is CATSVNWGNEQYF. In nucleotides, the CDR3 is TGTGCCACCTCGGTAAATTGGGGGAACGAGCAGTACTTC.

DNA of the CDR3: TGTGCCAGCAGCTTAGCGCTCGGACAGGGGGCCCAGCCCCAGCATTTT. Translated: CASSLALGQGAQPQHF. This chain links TRBV7-9 with TRBJ1-5, with 11 bases matching TRBD1. Germline V CDR1 and CDR2: SEHNR, FQNEAQ (reference sequence). This CDR3 has 16 residues. V lost 0 bases, J lost 7 bases, and 5 bases stayed unmatched.

V gene TRBV5-1 combines with J gene TRBJ1-4, with D possibly TRBD1 on 5 matching bases. Germline assignment: CDR1 SGHRS and CDR2 YFSETQ. The V end was cut by 3 bases, the J end by 15 bases, with 18 bases between. CDR3 size: 13 residues. In DNA, the CDR3 is TGCGCCAGCAGCTACCAAGACAGTCCGAAATTGTTTTTT. Amino acid sequence: CASSYQDSPKLFF.

J is TRBJ1-1 and V is TRBV10-3, with a possible D match to TRBD1 (6 bases). This CDR3 comprises 14 residues. The V and J ends lost 10 bases and 4 bases respectively, with 19 bases between them. The germline gives CDR1 ENHRY, CDR2 SYGVKD. CDR3 residues: CATELGGGSTEAFF. In DNA form, the CDR3 reads TGTGCCACCGAACTGGGGGGCGGGAGCACTGAAGCTTTCTTT.

In DNA, the CDR3 is TGCAGTGGGGGGGGCACTGAAGCTTTCTTT. It yields the protein CSGGGTEAFF. The chain recombines TRBV20-1 with TRBJ1-1; a weak D match, TRBD1 (5 bases). The V gene lost 7 bases and the J gene lost 4 bases, with 7 bases spanning the gap. CDR1 is DFQATT and CDR2 is SNEGSKA in the germline V gene (reference sequence). This CDR3 is 10 amino acids long.

The V gene is TRBV29-1, the J gene TRBJ2-4, with D perhaps matching TRBD1 (7 bases). Deletions cut 4 bases from V and 5 bases from J, with 15 bases between. CDR3 length: 14 residues. Germline loops: CDR1 SQVTM, CDR2 ANQGSEA. DNA for the CDR3: TGCAGCGTTGCCTCCCAGGGGGGCGAAAACATTCAGTACTTC. It translates to CSVASQGGENIQYF.

V usage is TRBV5-1 and J usage is TRBJ2-1; 9 positions agree with TRBD2. The CDR3 extends over 15 amino acids. CDR1 SGHRS and CDR2 YFSETQ come from the germline V gene. V trimming: 4 bases; J trimming: 4 bases; junction bases outside the gene matches: 6. The CDR3 is CASSGSGRLYNEQFF. DNA for the CDR3: TGCGCCAGCAGCGGCAGCGGGAGGTTGTACAATGAGCAGTTCTTC.

The chain has TRBV9 and TRBJ1-1; a possible D gene is TRBD1 (5 bases). Germline V gene lookup returns CDR1 SGDLS and CDR2 YYNGEE. V was trimmed by 4 bases and J by 11 bases, leaving 24 bases between them. This CDR3 has 15 amino acids. The CDR3 region is CASSFHPGPQWGAFF. In nucleotides, the CDR3 is TGTGCCAGCAGCTTTCATCCGGGCCCCCAATGGGGCGCTTTCTTT.

The chain combines TRBV7-3 with TRBJ1-6; 11 nucleotides line up with TRBD1. The CDR3 is 16 amino acids. Per the germline V gene, CDR1 is SGHTA and CDR2 is FQGTGA. V trimming: 4 bases; J trimming: 6 bases; junction bases outside the gene matches: 5. CDR3 bases: TGTGCCAGCAGCTCAACGGGACAGGGGGTTAATTCACCCCTCCACTTT. Translation gives CASSSTGQGVNSPLHF.

The V gene is TRBV28, the J gene TRBJ1-6; D gene unclear. CDR3 size: 15 residues. CDR1 is MDHEN and CDR2 is SYDVKM in the germline V gene. V lost 5 bases to trimming and J lost 4 bases, with 12 bases between them. The CDR3 sequence: CASSETVSYNSPLHF. For the CDR3, the DNA is TGTGCCAGCAGTGAGACCGTGTCATATAATTCACCCCTCCACTTT.

The chain couples TRBV7-2 to TRBJ2-7, with D maybe TRBD2 (5 bases). V was cut by 5 bases and J by 3 bases, with 11 bases left in between. Per the germline V gene, CDR1 is SGHTA and CDR2 is FQGNSA. The CDR3 runs 13 residues. Here the CDR3 reads CASSAPGFYEQYV. In DNA, the CDR3 is TGTGCCAGCAGCGCTCCGGGATTCTACGAGCAGTACGTC.

The chain links TRBV7-2 to TRBJ1-6; unclear D gene. Germline V lookup: CDR1 SGHTA, CDR2 FQGNSA. V lost 5 bases and J lost 5, with 13 bases in between. This CDR3 has 15 amino acids. In nucleotides, the CDR3 is TGTGCCAGCAGCCTATTGCAGGTGAATAATTCACCCCTCCACTTT. Translating it yields CASSLLQVNNSPLHF.

The chain uses TRBV6-1 and TRBJ1-1; 8 bases agree with TRBD1. V lost 4 bases, J lost 1 base, and 5 bases stayed unmatched. Germline CDR1 reads MNHNS; CDR2 reads SASEGT. The CDR3 consists of 15 residues. In DNA, the CDR3 is TGTGCCAGCAGTGTCCCGGACAGGGCGAACACTGAAGCTTTCTTT. It is translated as CASSVPDRANTEAFF.

This chain links TRBV5-4 with TRBJ1-4; D unresolved. V was trimmed by 3 bases and J by 8 bases, leaving 8 bases between them. The CDR3 loop spans 12 amino acids. Germline V gives CDR1 SGHNT, CDR2 YYREEE (reference sequence). The CDR3 DNA is TGTGCCAGCAGCTCCCCCCAAGAAAAACTGTTTTTT. Amino acids: CASSSPQEKLFF.

This chain links TRBV10-3 with TRBJ2-5; 8 positions match TRBD2. The CDR3 spans 15 residues. Trimming took 3 bases from V and 5 from J; bases not matched to a gene: 8. The germline V gene encodes CDR1 ENHRY and CDR2 SYGVKD. The CDR3 region is CAISDPPREGETQYF. The CDR3 region has the DNA TGTGCCATCAGTGATCCCCCACGGGAGGGGGAGACCCAGTACTTC.